This TCR beta chain was sequenced for a study of Ad26.COV2.S vaccination and SARS-CoV-2 variants. This CDR3 has 16 residues. The J segment lost 0 bases and the V segment lost 6 bases, leaving 9 bases of the junction unmatched. From germline, CDR1 is ENHRY and CDR2 SYGVKD. Repertoires were generated with immunoSEQ multiplex PCR, while TCRdb's copy carries only in-frame clones and drops some. This sample carries 350,000 to 450,000 clones, about 80% of them seen once, and the ten largest clones take around 7%. Regarding treatment: approximately 18 received Ad26.COV2.S at low or high dose, single or two shots; about five received placebo; per-sample allocation not given. Repertoires come from day 63 after the first vaccine or placebo injection. This adult donor, from Boston, was 18-55 years old.

Sequencing used peripheral blood, obtained in a trial of Ad26.COV2.S vaccine versus placebo. This sequence originates from a person between 18 and 60 years old who received the Ad26.COV2.S COVID-19 vaccine or a placebo. V and J are TRBV10-3 and TRBJ1-2; 8 bases fit TRBD1. The CDR3 loop reads CAISGQGPLSNYGYTF. The CDR3 DNA reads as TGTGCCATCAGCGGACAGGGACCCTTATCTAACTATGGCTACACCTTC.